This TCR beta chain was retrieved from a study of blood T cells in healthy people across ages. Healthy individuals of Caucasian origin from Russia, aged 6 to 90, served as donors. Study observations and caveats: Across samples, TCR beta diversity tracked strongly with naive T cell percentage. Versus aged donors, long-lived donors had higher diversity and more naive CD4+ cells. Unsorted PBMCs blocked a conclusive comparison of naive and antigen-experienced cells.

A second PCR of 7 to 11 cycles used a sample-barcoded 5' primer and a J-beta primer mix. MiXCR was run by TCRdb on the 5' RACE reads, yielding one entry per CDR3 protein. The table shows about 1 million distinct CDR3 sequences, with roughly 45% occurring only once. CDR1 and CDR2 from the germline V gene are WSHSY and SAAADI. V dropped 3 bases and J dropped 2; count of bases not matched to a gene: 4. The CDR3 is made up of 15 amino acids. On this clonotype itself: Antigen unknown.

The sample was blood. This TCR was recovered from an older woman in good health. V is TRBV10-2 and J is TRBJ1-5; 7 bases agree with TRBD1. CDR3 sequence reads: CASSDRQGGNQPQHF. In DNA, the CDR3 is TGCGCCAGCAGTGACCGACAGGGTGGCAATCAGCCCCAGCATTTT.